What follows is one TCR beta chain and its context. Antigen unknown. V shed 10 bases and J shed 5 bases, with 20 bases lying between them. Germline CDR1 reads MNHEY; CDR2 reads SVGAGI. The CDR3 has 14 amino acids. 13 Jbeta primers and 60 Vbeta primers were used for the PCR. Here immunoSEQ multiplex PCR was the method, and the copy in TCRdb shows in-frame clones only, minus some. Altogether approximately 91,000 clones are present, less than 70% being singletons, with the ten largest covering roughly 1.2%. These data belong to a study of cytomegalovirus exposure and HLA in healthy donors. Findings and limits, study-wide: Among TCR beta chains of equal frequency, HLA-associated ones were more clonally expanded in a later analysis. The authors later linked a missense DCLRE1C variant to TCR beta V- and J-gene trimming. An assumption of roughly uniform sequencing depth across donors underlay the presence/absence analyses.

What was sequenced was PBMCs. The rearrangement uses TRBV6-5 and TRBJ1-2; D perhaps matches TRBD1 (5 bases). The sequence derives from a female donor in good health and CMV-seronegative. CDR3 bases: TGTGCCACCCAGCGCAAGGGGCTTCCATATGGCTACACCTTC. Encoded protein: CATQRKGLPYGYTF.